Included here is one T cell receptor (beta chain) sequence, with context. Trimming pared 4 bases from V and 0 bases from J, leaving 13 bases between. Germline V gene lookup returns CDR1 SNHLY and CDR2 FYNNEI. The CDR3 has 16 amino acids. Libraries were prepared by immunoSEQ multiplex PCR; TCRdb keeps only in-frame clonotypes and omits some of them. This table has 100,000 to 150,000 clones, about 90% appearing once. The data were obtained in a study of T cell responses to AZD1222 COVID-19 vaccine. This rearrangement joins TRBV2 to TRBJ1-3; maybe TRBD1 (6 bases). Sequencing was performed on peripheral blood, taken on day 0 of MenACWY control vaccination. This clonotype originated in an adult in good health. Here the CDR3 reads CASSGPGHISGNTIYF. CDR3 sequence (DNA): TGTGCCAGCAGTGGGCCGGGACACATCTCTGGAAACACCATATATTTT.